The rows below give T cell receptor beta chains drawn from one sample of a study of Ad26.COV2.S vaccination and SARS-CoV-2 variants. The protocol was immunoSEQ multiplex PCR, while the TCRdb copy is restricted to in-frame clones and leaves out a portion. The sample has 300,000 to 500,000 clones; around nine tenths are singletons. This material consisted of peripheral blood, taken in a trial of Ad26.COV2.S vaccine versus placebo. All receptors come from a person between 18 and 65 years old who received the Ad26.COV2.S COVID-19 vaccine or a placebo. The CDR3 runs from the conserved cysteine through the conserved F or W. D genes are given only for firm matches. Only some rows state a clone size, as once, few, many or a class for expanded clones.

len	abundance	d_gene	v_gene	j_gene	CDR3aa	CDR3nt
13	NA	NA	TRBV14	TRBJ2-7	CASSQAGVYEQYF	TGTGCCAGCAGCCAAGCAGGTGTCTACGAGCAGTACTTC
12	NA	NA	TRBV18	TRBJ1-2	CASSPVIGGYTF	TGTGCCAGCTCACCAGTCATTGGTGGCTACACCTTC
13	once	NA	TRBV10-3	TRBJ1-2	CAINEGALAGYTF	TGTGCCATCAACGAGGGCGCCTTGGCCGGCTACACCTTC
12	NA	NA	TRBV19	TRBJ1-2	CASSIPSNGYTF	TGTGCCAGTAGTATTCCGTCAAATGGCTACACCTTC
15	NA	NA	TRBV21-1	TRBJ1-1	CASSRRVSDRSEAFF	TGTGCCAGCAGCAGACGTGTATCTGACAGGAGCGAAGCTTTCTTT
11	once	NA	TRBV20-1	TRBJ2-5	CSASPDETQYF	TGCAGTGCTAGCCCGGACGAGACCCAGTACTTC
15	NA	NA	TRBV6-2/TRBV6-3	TRBJ1-1	CASSYGFAEDTEAFF	TGTGCCAGCAGTTACGGGTTCGCAGAGGACACTGAAGCTTTCTTT
14	NA	NA	TRBV5-5	TRBJ2-5	CASSRGGYQETQYF	TGTGCCAGCAGCCGAGGAGGCTACCAAGAGACCCAGTACTTC
16	NA	TRBD1	TRBV28	TRBJ1-3	CASSFNRGGAGNTIYF	TGTGCCAGCAGTTTCAACAGGGGGGGTGCTGGAAACACCATATATTTT
14	NA	TRBD2	TRBV2	TRBJ2-3	CASSLGGGTDTQYF	TGTGCCAGCAGTCTGGGCGGGGGTACAGATACGCAGTATTTT
14	NA	NA	TRBV2	TRBJ1-2	CASSEQGPRGGYTF	TGTGCCAGCAGTGAACAGGGCCCCCGCGGCGGCTACACCTTC
12	once	NA	TRBV10-3	TRBJ2-1	CAIMGSYNEQFF	TGTGCCATCATGGGATCCTACAATGAGCAGTTCTTC
14	NA	NA	TRBV18	TRBJ1-1	CASSPEAGTTEAFF	TGTGCCAGCTCACCTGAGGCGGGGACCACTGAAGCTTTCTTT
16	NA	NA	TRBV7-9	TRBJ1-5	CASSLVGLLGNQPQHF	TGTGCCAGCAGCTTAGTAGGGTTACTGGGCAATCAGCCCCAGCATTTT
14	NA	NA	TRBV3-1/TRBV3-2	TRBJ2-5	CASSQGILQETQYF	TGTGCCAGCAGCCAAGGTATCCTCCAAGAGACCCAGTACTTC
13	NA	NA	TRBV29-1	TRBJ2-3	CSTGSGARDTQYF	TGCAGCACGGGCTCGGGGGCCAGAGATACGCAGTATTTT
13	NA	NA	TRBV2	TRBJ1-6	CASGEGYNSPLHF	TGTGCCTCGGGGGAGGGCTATAATTCACCCCTCCACTTT
15	few	TRBD1	TRBV25-1	TRBJ2-1	CASSEALGQQNEQFF	TGTGCCAGCAGTGAGGCCCTGGGACAGCAAAATGAGCAGTTCTTC
13	NA	TRBD1	TRBV19	TRBJ1-4	CASGQAVNEKLFF	TGTGCCAGTGGACAGGCGGTCAATGAAAAACTGTTTTTT
14	NA	NA	TRBV2	TRBJ1-1	CASRRDTTLPEAFF	TGTGCCAGCAGGAGGGACACTACCTTACCTGAAGCTTTCTTT
15	NA	TRBD2	TRBV20-1	TRBJ2-5	CSASYPSGGRETQYF	TGCAGTGCTAGTTATCCTAGCGGGGGTCGAGAGACCCAGTACTTC
13	NA	NA	TRBV4-3	TRBJ2-3	CASSQTQGDTQYF	TGCGCCAGCAGCCAAACACAGGGAGATACGCAGTATTTT
14	NA	NA	TRBV2	TRBJ2-3	CASSEVSYTDTQYF	TGTGCCAGCAGTGAGGTCAGCTACACAGATACGCAGTATTTT
14	NA	NA	TRBV14	TRBJ1-2	CASSPRGDSNGYTF	TGTGCCAGCAGCCCTCGGGGTGACAGCAATGGCTACACCTTC
14	NA	TRBD1	TRBV3-1/TRBV3-2	TRBJ1-1	CASSPTGGNTEAFF	TGTGCCAGCAGCCCAACAGGGGGGAACACTGAAGCTTTCTTT
15	NA	NA	TRBV6-5	TRBJ1-5	CASSSGDGRRQPQHF	TGTGCCAGCAGTTCTGGGGACGGACGGCGACAGCCCCAGCATTTT
18	NA	NA	TRBV19	TRBJ2-7	CASRHNGRLWGRDYEQYF	TGTGCCAGTCGACACAACGGGCGGCTGTGGGGGCGAGACTACGAGCAGTACTTC
15	NA	TRBD2	TRBV6-5	TRBJ2-5	CASRGTSGFQETQYF	TGTGCCAGCAGGGGGACTAGCGGATTCCAAGAGACCCAGTACTTC
15	NA	NA	TRBV27	TRBJ1-1	CASSSWTAKNTEAFF	TGTGCCAGCAGTTCCTGGACAGCCAAGAACACTGAAGCTTTCTTT
14	NA	NA	TRBV18	TRBJ2-2	CASSPPADQGELFF	TGTGCCAGCTCACCACCCGCGGACCAGGGGGAGCTGTTTTTT